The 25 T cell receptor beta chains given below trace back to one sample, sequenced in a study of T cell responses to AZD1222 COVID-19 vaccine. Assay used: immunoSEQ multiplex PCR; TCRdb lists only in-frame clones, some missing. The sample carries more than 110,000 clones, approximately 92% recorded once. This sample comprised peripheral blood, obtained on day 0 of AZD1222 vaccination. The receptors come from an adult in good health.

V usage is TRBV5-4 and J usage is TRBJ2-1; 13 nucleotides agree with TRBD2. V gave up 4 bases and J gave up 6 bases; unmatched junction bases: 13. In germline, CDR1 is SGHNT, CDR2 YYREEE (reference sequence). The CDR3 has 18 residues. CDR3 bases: TGTGCCAGCAGCCCCGGACTAGCGGGAGCGATATTGAGCAATGAGCAGTTCTTC. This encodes CASSPGLAGAILSNEQFF.

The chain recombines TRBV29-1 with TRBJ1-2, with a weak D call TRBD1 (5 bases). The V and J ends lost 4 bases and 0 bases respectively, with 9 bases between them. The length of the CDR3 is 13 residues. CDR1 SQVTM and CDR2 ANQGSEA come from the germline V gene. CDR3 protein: CSVGSGSNYGYTF. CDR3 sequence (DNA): TGCAGCGTTGGATCAGGGTCTAACTATGGCTACACCTTC. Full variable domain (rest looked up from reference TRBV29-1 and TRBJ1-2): SAVISQKPSRDICQRGTSLTIQCQVDSQVTMMFWYRQQPGQSLTLIATANQGSEATYESGFVIDKFPISRPNLTFSTLTVSNMSPEDSSIYLCSVGSGSNYGYTFGSGTRLTVV.

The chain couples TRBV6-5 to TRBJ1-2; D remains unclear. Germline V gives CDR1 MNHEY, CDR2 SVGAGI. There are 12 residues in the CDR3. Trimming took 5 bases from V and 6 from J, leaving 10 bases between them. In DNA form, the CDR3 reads TGTGCCAGCAGTCCGCGTGGGGATGGCTACACCTTC. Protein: CASSPRGDGYTF.

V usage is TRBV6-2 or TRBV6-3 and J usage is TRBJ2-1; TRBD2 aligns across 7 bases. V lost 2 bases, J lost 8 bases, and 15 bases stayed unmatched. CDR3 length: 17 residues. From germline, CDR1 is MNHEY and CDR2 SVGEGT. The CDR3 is CASSYPTGGGPVDEQFF. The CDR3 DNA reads TGTGCCAGCAGTTACCCTACGGGGGGAGGGCCCGTGGATGAGCAGTTCTTC.

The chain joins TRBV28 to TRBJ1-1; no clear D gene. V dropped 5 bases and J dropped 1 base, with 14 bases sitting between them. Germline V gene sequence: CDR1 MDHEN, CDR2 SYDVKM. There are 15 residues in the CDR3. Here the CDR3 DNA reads TGTGCCAGCAGTCCCCTATTAGGTTCGAACACTGAAGCTTTCTTT. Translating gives CASSPLLGSNTEAFF.

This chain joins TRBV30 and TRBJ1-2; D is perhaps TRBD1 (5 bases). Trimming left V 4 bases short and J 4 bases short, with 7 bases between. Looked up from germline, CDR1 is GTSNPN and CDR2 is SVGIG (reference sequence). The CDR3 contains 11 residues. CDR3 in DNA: TGTGCCTGGACCAGGGTCTATGGCTACACCTTC. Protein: CAWTRVYGYTF.

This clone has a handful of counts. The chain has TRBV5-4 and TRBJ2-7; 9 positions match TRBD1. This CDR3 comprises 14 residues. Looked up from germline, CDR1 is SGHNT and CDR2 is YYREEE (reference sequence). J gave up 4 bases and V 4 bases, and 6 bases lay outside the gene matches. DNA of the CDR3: TGTGCCAGCAGCCCAGGGACAGGGCGGTACGAGCAGTACTTC. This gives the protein CASSPGTGRYEQYF.

CDR3 coding DNA: TGCGCCAGCAGCTGGACAGGGGTTGATGGCTACGAGCAGTACTTC. It is translated as CASSWTGVDGYEQYF. The chain combines TRBV5-1 with TRBJ2-7; 9 bases match TRBD1. Germline lookup yields CDR1 SGHRS and CDR2 YFSETQ. Trimming at V came to 3 bases and at J to 3 bases, leaving 7 bases not matched to a gene. The CDR3 has 15 residues.

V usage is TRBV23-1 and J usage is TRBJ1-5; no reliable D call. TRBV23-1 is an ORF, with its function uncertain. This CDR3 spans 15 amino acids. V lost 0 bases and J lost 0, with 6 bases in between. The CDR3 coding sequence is TGCGCCAGCAGTCAATCTTCGGTTAGCAATCAGCCCCAGCATTTT. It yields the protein CASSQSSVSNQPQHF.

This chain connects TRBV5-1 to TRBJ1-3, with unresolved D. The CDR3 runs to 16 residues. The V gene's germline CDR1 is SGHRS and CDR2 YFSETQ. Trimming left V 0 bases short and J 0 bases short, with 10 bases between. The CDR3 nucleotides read TGCGCCAGCAGCTTGGCGAGCGGTAACTCTGGAAACACCATATATTTT. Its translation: CASSLASGNSGNTIYF. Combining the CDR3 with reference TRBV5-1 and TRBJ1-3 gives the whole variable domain KAGVTQTPRYLIKTRGQQVTLSCSPISGHRSVSWYQQTPGQGLQFLFEYFSETQRNKGNFPGRFSGRQFSNSRSEMNVSTLELGDSALYLCASSLASGNSGNTIYFGEGSWLTVV.

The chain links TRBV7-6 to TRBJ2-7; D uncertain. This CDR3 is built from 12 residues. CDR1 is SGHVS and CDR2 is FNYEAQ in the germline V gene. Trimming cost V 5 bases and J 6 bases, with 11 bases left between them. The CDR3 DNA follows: TGTGCCAGCAGCCCAGCTGATCGCGAGCAGTACTTC. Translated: CASSPADREQYF.

The CDR3 nucleotides are TGCGCCAGCAGCCAAGATGACAGGGACTGGGGCTACACCTTC. Amino acids: CASSQDDRDWGYTF. This chain joins TRBV4-1 and TRBJ1-2, with TRBD1 matching 7 bases. The CDR3 has 14 residues. With V trimmed by 0 bases and J by 8 bases, 6 bases remained unmatched. CDR1 is MGHRA and CDR2 is YSYEKL in the germline V gene.

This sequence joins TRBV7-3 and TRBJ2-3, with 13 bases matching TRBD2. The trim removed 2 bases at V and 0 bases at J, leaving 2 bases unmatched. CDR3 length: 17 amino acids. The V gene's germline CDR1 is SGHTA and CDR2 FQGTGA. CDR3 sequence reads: CASSLGTSGVSTDTQYF. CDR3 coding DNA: TGTGCCAGCAGCTTAGGGACTAGCGGGGTTAGCACAGATACGCAGTATTTT.

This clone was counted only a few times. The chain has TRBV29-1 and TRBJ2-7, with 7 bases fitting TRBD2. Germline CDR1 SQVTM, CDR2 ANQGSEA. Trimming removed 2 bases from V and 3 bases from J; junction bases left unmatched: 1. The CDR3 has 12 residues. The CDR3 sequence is CSVELADYEQYF. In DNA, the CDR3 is TGCAGCGTTGAACTAGCGGACTACGAGCAGTACTTC.

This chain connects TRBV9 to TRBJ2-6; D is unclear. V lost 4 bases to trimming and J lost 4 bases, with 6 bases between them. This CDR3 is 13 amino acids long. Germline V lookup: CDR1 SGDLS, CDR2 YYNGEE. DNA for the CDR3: TGTGCCAGCAGCTCATTAGGGGCCAACGTCCTGACTTTC. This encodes CASSSLGANVLTF.

For the CDR3, the DNA is TGTGCCACCAGTGAATCCAGGGGGCTGAACACTGAAGCTTTCTTT. Translating it yields CATSESRGLNTEAFF. This sequence joins TRBV24-1 and TRBJ1-1, with 8 bases fitting TRBD1. This CDR3 spans 15 amino acids. CDR1 and CDR2 from the germline V gene are KGHDR and SFDVKD. V was clipped by 4 bases and J by 0 bases; unmatched bases: 3.

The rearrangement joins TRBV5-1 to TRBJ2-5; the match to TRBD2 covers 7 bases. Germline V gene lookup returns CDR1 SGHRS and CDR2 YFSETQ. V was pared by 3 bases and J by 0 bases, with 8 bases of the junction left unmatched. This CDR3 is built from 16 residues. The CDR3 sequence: CASSSWLAAYQETQYF. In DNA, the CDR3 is TGCGCCAGCAGCTCCTGGCTAGCGGCGTACCAAGAGACCCAGTACTTC.

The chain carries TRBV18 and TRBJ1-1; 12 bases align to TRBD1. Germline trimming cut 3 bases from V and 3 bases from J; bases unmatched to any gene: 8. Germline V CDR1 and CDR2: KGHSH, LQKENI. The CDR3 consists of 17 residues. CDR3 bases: TGTGCCAGCTCACCTATCCGGGACAGGGGGCCGGACACTGAAGCTTTCTTT. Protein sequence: CASSPIRDRGPDTEAFF. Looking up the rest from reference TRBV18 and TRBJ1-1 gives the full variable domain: NAGVMQNPRHLVRRRGQEARLRCSPMKGHSHVYWYRQLPEEGLKFMVYLQKENIIDESGMPKERFSAEFPKEGPSILRIQQVVRGDSAAYFCASSPIRDRGPDTEAFFGQGTRLTVV.

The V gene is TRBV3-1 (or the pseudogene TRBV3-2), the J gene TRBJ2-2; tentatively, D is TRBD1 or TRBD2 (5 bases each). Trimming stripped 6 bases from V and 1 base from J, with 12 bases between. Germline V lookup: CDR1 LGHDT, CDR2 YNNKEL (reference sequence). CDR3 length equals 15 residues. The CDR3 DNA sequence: TGTGCCAGCAGGGCAGGGACGGAGAACACCGGGGAGCTGTTTTTT. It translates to CASRAGTENTGELFF.

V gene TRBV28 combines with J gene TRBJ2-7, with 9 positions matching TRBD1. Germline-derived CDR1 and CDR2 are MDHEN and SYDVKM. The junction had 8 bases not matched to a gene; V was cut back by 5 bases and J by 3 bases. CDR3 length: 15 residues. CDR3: CASSLTGTGRYEQYF. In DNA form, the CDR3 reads TGTGCCAGCAGTCTCACCGGGACAGGGCGCTACGAGCAGTACTTC.

The CDR3 DNA reads as TGTGCCAGCAGTTTCCGGGGGTACACTGAAGCTTTCTTT. It yields the protein CASSFRGYTEAFF. The V and J genes are TRBV28 and TRBJ1-1; D might be TRBD1 (5 bases). Germline V CDR1 and CDR2: MDHEN, SYDVKM. The CDR3 sequence is 13 residues long. The V gene lost 3 bases and the J gene lost 3 bases, with 8 bases spanning the gap.

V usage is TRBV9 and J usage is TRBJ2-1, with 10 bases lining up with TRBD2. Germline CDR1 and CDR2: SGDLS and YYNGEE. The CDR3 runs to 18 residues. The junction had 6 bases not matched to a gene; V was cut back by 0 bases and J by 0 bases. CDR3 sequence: CASSVEVSGRASYNEQFF. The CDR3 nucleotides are TGTGCCAGCAGCGTAGAAGTGAGCGGGAGGGCCTCCTACAATGAGCAGTTCTTC.

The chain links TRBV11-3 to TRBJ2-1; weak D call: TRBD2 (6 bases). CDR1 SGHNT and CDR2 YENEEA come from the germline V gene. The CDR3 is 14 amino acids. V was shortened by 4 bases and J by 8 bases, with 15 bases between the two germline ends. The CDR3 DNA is TGTGCCAGCAGCTATGGCGGGGCGAGGGATGAGCAGTTCTTC. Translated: CASSYGGARDEQFF.

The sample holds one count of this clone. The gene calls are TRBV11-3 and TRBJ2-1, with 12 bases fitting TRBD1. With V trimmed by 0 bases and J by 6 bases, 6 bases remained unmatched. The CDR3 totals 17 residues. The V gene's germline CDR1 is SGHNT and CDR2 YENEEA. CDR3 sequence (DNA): TGTGCCAGCAGCTTAGATGCCGGGACAGGGGGCATCAATGAGCAGTTCTTC. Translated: CASSLDAGTGGINEQFF.

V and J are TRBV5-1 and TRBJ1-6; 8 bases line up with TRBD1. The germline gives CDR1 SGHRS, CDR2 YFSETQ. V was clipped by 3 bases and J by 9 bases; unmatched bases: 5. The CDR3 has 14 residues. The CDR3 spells CASSSRTGPSPLHF. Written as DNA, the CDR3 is TGCGCCAGCAGCTCCCGGACAGGGCCTTCACCCCTCCACTTT.